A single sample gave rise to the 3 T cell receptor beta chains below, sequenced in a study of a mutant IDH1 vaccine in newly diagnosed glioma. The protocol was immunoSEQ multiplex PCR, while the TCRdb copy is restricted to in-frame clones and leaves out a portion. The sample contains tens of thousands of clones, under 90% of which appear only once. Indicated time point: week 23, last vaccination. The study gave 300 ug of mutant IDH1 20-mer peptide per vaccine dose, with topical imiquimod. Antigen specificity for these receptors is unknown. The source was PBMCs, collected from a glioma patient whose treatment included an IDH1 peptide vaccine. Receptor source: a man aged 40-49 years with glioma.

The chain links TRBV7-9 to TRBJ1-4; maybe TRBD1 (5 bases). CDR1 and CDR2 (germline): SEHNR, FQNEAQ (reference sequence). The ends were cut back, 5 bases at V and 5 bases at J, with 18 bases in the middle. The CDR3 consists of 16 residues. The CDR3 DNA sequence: TGTGCCAGCAGCCGAGCTAACACAGGTCCCAATGAAAAACTGTTTTTT. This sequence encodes CASSRANTGPNEKLFF.

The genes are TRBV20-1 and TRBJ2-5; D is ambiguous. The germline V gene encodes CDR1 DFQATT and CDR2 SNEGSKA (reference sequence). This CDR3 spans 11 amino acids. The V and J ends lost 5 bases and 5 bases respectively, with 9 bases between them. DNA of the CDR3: TGCAGTGCTCATTCTATGGAGACCCAGTACTTC. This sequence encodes CSAHSMETQYF.

The CDR3 is CASSLGLAGGADTQYF. CDR3 DNA sequence: TGTGCCAGCAGCTTAGGCCTAGCGGGGGGGGCTGATACGCAGTATTTT. The chain combines TRBV7-9 with TRBJ2-3, with TRBD2 matching 12 bases. The V gene end was trimmed by 1 base and the J gene end by 6 bases; junction bases not matched to a gene: 5. The CDR3 is made up of 16 amino acids. Germline V gene lookup returns CDR1 SEHNR and CDR2 FQNEAQ (reference sequence).